Below are 32 T cell receptor beta chains sequenced from a single sample in a study of T cells in localized non-small cell lung cancer (TCRdb year 2020). The library was built by means of the immunoSEQ multiplex PCR assay. TCRdb took this table from immuneACCESS and kept in-frame rearrangements with V and J called. Such tables lack part of the clones; where checked against another copy, unresolved V genes explain under half of the gap, and the rest is unexplained. This sample is represented by under 40,000 clones; 93% of them were singletons. The top ten hold roughly 7.9% of the sample. The input for sequencing was peripheral blood, taken before any cancer treatment. The receptors here all came from a female donor older than 55 with stage I lung adenocarcinoma.

The chain employs TRBV19 and TRBJ1-5, with D possibly being TRBD1 (6 bases). Germline V CDR1 and CDR2: LNHDA, SQIVND (reference sequence). There are 16 residues in the CDR3. Between the trimmed V and J ends, which lost 5 bases and 4 bases, there was a span of 18 bases. This CDR3 is CASSPDAGGVNQPQHF. The CDR3 DNA sequence: TGTGCCAGTAGTCCAGACGCCGGGGGCGTAAATCAGCCCCAGCATTTT.

This clone was seen once. The CDR3: CASSPLAGGPFTGELFF. The CDR3 nucleotides are TGTGCCAGCAGTCCACTAGCGGGAGGGCCTTTCACCGGGGAGCTGTTTTTT. The chain recombines TRBV7-8 with TRBJ2-2, with 13 bases matching TRBD2. Per germline, CDR1 SGHVS and CDR2 FQNEAQ. V was pared by 6 bases and J by 4 bases, with 8 bases of the junction left unmatched. CDR3 length: 17 amino acids.

This chain connects TRBV7-9 to TRBJ2-2; D perhaps matches TRBD2 (6 bases). The CDR3 extends over 14 amino acids. Germline lookup yields CDR1 SEHNR and CDR2 FQNEAQ (reference sequence). V dropped 7 bases and J dropped 3 bases, with 12 bases sitting between them. The CDR3 reads CASTRDFYTGELFF. Written as DNA, the CDR3 is TGTGCCAGCACCCGGGACTTTTACACCGGGGAGCTGTTTTTT.

The chain carries TRBV19 and TRBJ1-4, with 8 bases fitting TRBD1. V trimming: 5 bases; J trimming: 6 bases; junction bases outside the gene matches: 11. The germline gives CDR1 LNHDA, CDR2 SQIVND (reference sequence). This CDR3 has 16 residues. In DNA, the CDR3 is TGTGCCAGTAGTCCCGGACAGGGAGAAGGTTATGAAAAACTGTTTTTT. It yields the protein CASSPGQGEGYEKLFF.

In DNA form, the CDR3 reads TGTGCCAGCAGCTTAGGAGGGACCTCCGTCGAAAACATTCAGTACTTC. Its translation: CASSLGGTSVENIQYF. The chain links TRBV7-3 to TRBJ2-4, with D perhaps matching TRBD2 (6 bases). This CDR3 region has 16 residues. The ends were cut back, 2 bases at V and 5 bases at J, with 16 bases in the middle. CDR1 is SGHTA, CDR2 FQGTGA, per germline.

The chain carries TRBV28 and TRBJ1-1, with 7 bases lining up with TRBD1. Trimming cost V 8 bases and J 5 bases; bases outside gene matches: 14. The CDR3 runs to 15 residues. Germline V CDR1 and CDR2: MDHEN, SYDVKM. The CDR3 sequence is CASQTGHWGNTEAFF. As DNA, the CDR3 is TGTGCCAGCCAGACAGGGCATTGGGGGAATACTGAAGCTTTCTTT.

V is TRBV29-1 and J is TRBJ2-7, with D perhaps being TRBD1 or TRBD2 (5 bases each). This CDR3 region has 12 residues. V lost 6 bases and J lost 6, with 15 bases in between. CDR1 is SQVTM and CDR2 is ANQGSEA in the germline V gene. CDR3 sequence (DNA): TGCAGCGTCCCGGGACCTAGTGGCGAGCAGTACGTC. It yields the protein CSVPGPSGEQYV.

This chain joins TRBV10-1 and TRBJ2-3; 8 bases are a match to TRBD2. The junction had 5 bases not matched to a gene; V was cut back by 2 bases and J by 4 bases. CDR1 and CDR2 (germline): WNHNN, SYGVQD (reference sequence). The CDR3 covers 15 residues. CDR3 region: CASSETGGAADTQYF. The DNA for the CDR3 is TGCGCCAGCAGTGAGACGGGGGGGGCCGCAGATACGCAGTATTTT.

This rearrangement joins TRBV6-5 to TRBJ2-1, with 8 nucleotides matching TRBD1. V lost 2 bases to trimming and J lost 4 bases; unmatched junction nucleotides: 4. CDR3 size: 15 residues. Germline CDR1 is MNHEY and CDR2 is SVGAGI. CDR3 loop: CASSYPGQGYNEQFF. CDR3 nucleotide sequence: TGTGCCAGCAGTTACCCCGGACAGGGTTACAATGAGCAGTTCTTC.

The chain combines TRBV30 with TRBJ1-2; D is unclear. The germline V and J ends were trimmed by 4 bases and 0 bases, with 18 bases remaining between them. Germline V gene lookup returns CDR1 GTSNPN and CDR2 SVGIG (reference sequence). CDR3 size: 16 residues. The CDR3: CAWIPRAGYANYGYTF. CDR3 in DNA: TGTGCCTGGATTCCTAGGGCAGGTTATGCTAACTATGGCTACACCTTC.

The rearrangement links TRBV9 to TRBJ2-7; 7 nucleotides match TRBD2. The CDR3 consists of 15 residues. V shed 0 bases, J shed 2 bases, and the junction held 5 bases outside the gene matches. CDR1 is SGDLS and CDR2 is YYNGEE in the germline V gene. The CDR3 spells CASSVAGTNPYEQYF. The CDR3, as DNA: TGTGCCAGCAGCGTAGCTGGGACTAACCCCTACGAGCAGTACTTC.

Here the CDR3 DNA reads TGTGCCTGGAGCCCCGGGACAGGGAAAACTGAAGCTTTCTTT. This codes for CAWSPGTGKTEAFF. The genes are TRBV30 and TRBJ1-1; TRBD1 agrees at 9 bases. This CDR3 is built from 14 residues. After removal of 3 bases from V and 5 bases from J, the junction contained 7 bases not matched to a gene. CDR1 and CDR2 (germline): GTSNPN, SVGIG (reference sequence).

The chain carries TRBV19 and TRBJ1-6; TRBD1 is a possible D gene (5 bases). Germline assignment: CDR1 LNHDA and CDR2 SQIVND (reference sequence). CDR3 length: 17 residues. Trimming took 4 bases from V and 7 from J, leaving 20 bases between them. The CDR3 loop reads CASSNPSWGMGNSPLHF. In DNA, the CDR3 is TGTGCCAGTAGTAACCCAAGCTGGGGGATGGGCAATTCACCCCTCCACTTT.

The rearrangement uses TRBV18 and TRBJ1-1, with TRBD1 matching 7 bases. J lost 1 base, V lost 4 bases, and 12 bases had no gene match. CDR1 is KGHSH and CDR2 is LQKENI in the germline V gene. CDR3 length: 17 residues. CDR3 nucleotide sequence: TGTGCCAGCTCACAAACCGCTTCAGGGACAGCGAACACTGAAGCTTTCTTT. Translation gives CASSQTASGTANTEAFF.

This chain connects TRBV5-1 to TRBJ1-3, with D unclear. The CDR3 loop spans 14 amino acids. The V gene's germline CDR1 is SGHRS and CDR2 YFSETQ. V was trimmed by 0 bases and J by 0 bases, leaving 4 bases between them. The CDR3 DNA is TGCGCCAGCAGCTTGGCCAGCTCTGGAAACACCATATATTTT. Amino acid sequence: CASSLASSGNTIYF.

The chain uses TRBV19 and TRBJ1-4; 7 nucleotides line up with TRBD1. CDR1 LNHDA and CDR2 SQIVND come from the germline V gene (reference sequence). This CDR3 is built from 14 residues. V lost 10 bases to trimming and J lost 7 bases; unmatched junction nucleotides: 12. CDR3 nucleotide sequence: TGTGCCACCTCAGGGGGGGGGTTAAGTGAAAAACTGTTTTTT. Amino acids: CATSGGGLSEKLFF.

The chain couples TRBV18 to TRBJ1-3, with D unclear. Between the trimmed V and J ends, which lost 0 bases and 0 bases, there was a span of 6 bases. The CDR3 spans 15 residues. Germline V gene lookup returns CDR1 KGHSH and CDR2 LQKENI. DNA of the CDR3: TGTGCCAGCTCACCACCTAGGGTCTCTGGAAACACCATATATTTT. This codes for CASSPPRVSGNTIYF. The full variable domain, with the rest looked up from reference TRBV18 and TRBJ1-3, is NAGVMQNPRHLVRRRGQEARLRCSPMKGHSHVYWYRQLPEEGLKFMVYLQKENIIDESGMPKERFSAEFPKEGPSILRIQQVVRGDSAAYFCASSPPRVSGNTIYFGEGSWLTVV.

CDR3 sequence (DNA): TGCGCCAGCAGCTTACAGGGGAGCGGGGAGCTGTTTTTT. It translates to CASSLQGSGELFF. The rearrangement links TRBV5-1 to TRBJ2-2; TRBD1 aligns across 7 bases. The CDR3 runs to 13 residues. Germline lookup yields CDR1 SGHRS and CDR2 YFSETQ. Unmatched junction bases numbered 2, after V lost 2 bases and J lost 7 bases.

The chain links TRBV7-9 to TRBJ2-5; a possible D gene is TRBD1 (6 bases). V was trimmed by 5 bases and J by 6 bases, leaving 16 bases between them. The germline V gene has CDR1 SEHNR and CDR2 FQNEAQ (reference sequence). The CDR3 is 14 amino acids. The CDR3 DNA follows: TGTGCCAGCAGCGAACAGGGTGGAATACAGACCCAGTACTTC. This translates into CASSEQGGIQTQYF.

This chain connects TRBV2 to TRBJ1-5; TRBD1 matches at 9 bases. The CDR3 covers 14 residues. J gave up 4 bases and V 6 bases, and 4 bases lay outside the gene matches. CDR1 SNHLY and CDR2 FYNNEI come from the germline V gene. DNA of the CDR3: TGTGCCAGCAGGGGAGGGACAGGGAATCAGCCCCAGCATTTT. It translates to CASRGGTGNQPQHF.

The chain couples TRBV6-4 to TRBJ2-1; TRBD1 matches at 8 bases. CDR3 size: 13 residues. The germline gives CDR1 MRHNA, CDR2 SNTAGT. V was clipped by 5 bases and J by 13 bases; unmatched bases: 10. The CDR3 here is CASSRDRTGPQFF. For the CDR3, the DNA is TGTGCCAGCAGTAGGGACAGGACGGGCCCCCAGTTCTTC.

This sequence joins TRBV19 and TRBJ1-5; D gene unclear. V lost 4 bases, J lost 4 bases, and 8 bases lay in between. The V gene's germline CDR1 is LNHDA and CDR2 SQIVND (reference sequence). The CDR3 totals 13 residues. The CDR3 DNA follows: TGTGCCAGTAGTAATTTAGGGAATCAGCCCCAGCATTTT. It yields the protein CASSNLGNQPQHF. Drawing the rest from reference TRBV19 and TRBJ1-5, the complete variable domain is DGGITQSPKYLFRKEGQNVTLSCEQNLNHDAMYWYRQDPGQGLRLIYYSQIVNDFQKGDIAEGYSVSREKKESFPLTVTSAQKNPTAFYLCASSNLGNQPQHFGDGTRLSIL.

V and J are TRBV27 and TRBJ2-5; the match to TRBD2 covers 12 bases. Germline V gives CDR1 MNHEY, CDR2 SMNVEV (reference sequence). The CDR3 loop spans 18 amino acids. Trimming at V came to 5 bases and at J to 4 bases, leaving 14 bases not matched to a gene. CDR3: CASSIRGLAGLTGETQYF. The CDR3 DNA is TGTGCCAGCAGTATCCGCGGACTAGCGGGACTAACAGGAGAGACCCAGTACTTC.

The gene calls are TRBV5-5 and TRBJ1-4; D is undetermined. Germline V gives CDR1 SGHKS, CDR2 YYEKEE (reference sequence). Between the trimmed V and J ends, which lost 5 bases and 4 bases, there was a span of 12 bases. The CDR3 loop spans 14 amino acids. CDR3: CASSPDAFNEKLFF. Here the CDR3 DNA reads TGTGCCAGCAGTCCGGACGCCTTTAATGAAAAACTGTTTTTT.

The chain couples TRBV19 to TRBJ1-3; 8 nucleotides agree with TRBD1. The junction had 6 bases not matched to a gene; V was cut back by 11 bases and J by 0 bases. Germline V CDR1 and CDR2: LNHDA, SQIVND (reference sequence). The CDR3 runs to 14 residues. The CDR3 sequence: CASYQGASGNTIYF. CDR3 bases: TGTGCCTCATATCAGGGGGCCTCTGGAAACACCATATATTTT. The complete variable domain, with remaining parts taken from reference TRBV19 and TRBJ1-3, reads DGGITQSPKYLFRKEGQNVTLSCEQNLNHDAMYWYRQDPGQGLRLIYYSQIVNDFQKGDIAEGYSVSREKKESFPLTVTSAQKNPTAFYLCASYQGASGNTIYFGEGSWLTVV.

The rearrangement uses TRBV7-2 and TRBJ1-1; D is possibly TRBD1 (5 bases). Germline CDR1 is SGHTA and CDR2 is FQGNSA. The length of the CDR3 is 13 residues. V was cut by 5 bases and J by 1 base, with 8 bases left in between. DNA of the CDR3: TGTGCCAGCAGCCGGGACCGGAACACTGAAGCTTTCTTT. Translating it yields CASSRDRNTEAFF.

V gene TRBV4-1 combines with J gene TRBJ2-4, with 7 bases aligning to TRBD2. This CDR3 has 16 residues. Germline lookup yields CDR1 MGHRA and CDR2 YSYEKL. With V trimmed by 0 bases and J by 7 bases, 9 bases remained unmatched. In DNA, the CDR3 is TGCGCCAGCAGCCAAGATCTAGGCGGGAGTGGGAACATTCAGTACTTC. Translation: CASSQDLGGSGNIQYF.

The chain is built from TRBV28 and TRBJ2-5; D is unclear. The CDR3 loop spans 14 amino acids. Germline V gene sequence: CDR1 MDHEN, CDR2 SYDVKM. V was clipped by 4 bases and J by 2 bases, with 11 bases between them. The CDR3 coding sequence is TGTGCCAGCAGTTCCAGGCTTCAACAAGAGACCCAGTACTTC. It translates to CASSSRLQQETQYF. The full variable domain, completed using reference TRBV28 and TRBJ2-5, is DVKVTQSSRYLVKRTGEKVFLECVQDMDHENMFWYRQDPGLGLRLIYFSYDVKMKEKGDIPEGYSVSREKKERFSLILESASTNQTSMYLCASSSRLQQETQYFGPGTRLLVL.

The chain is built from TRBV7-9 and TRBJ2-5, with 7 nucleotides matching TRBD1. The V gene end was trimmed by 7 bases and the J gene end by 0 bases; junction bases not matched to a gene: 5. Germline V gene lookup returns CDR1 SEHNR and CDR2 FQNEAQ (reference sequence). The CDR3 consists of 14 residues. CDR3 DNA sequence: TGTGCCAGCACCGAGACAGGGTACCAAGAGACCCAGTACTTC. It specifies CASTETGYQETQYF.

The genes are TRBV18 and TRBJ1-2; D is possibly TRBD1 (5 bases). The germline V and J ends were trimmed by 3 bases and 4 bases, with 12 bases remaining between them. The CDR3 has 14 amino acids. From germline, CDR1 is KGHSH and CDR2 LQKENI. The chain's CDR3 is CASSPGTDLYGYTF. CDR3 nucleotides: TGTGCCAGCTCACCCGGGACGGACCTCTATGGCTACACCTTC.

This chain uses TRBV4-1 with TRBJ2-3; the D is unclear. The CDR3 is 15 residues long. V was shortened by 0 bases and J by 6 bases, with 13 bases between the two germline ends. The germline V gene encodes CDR1 MGHRA and CDR2 YSYEKL. Here the CDR3 DNA reads TGCGCCAGCAGCCAAGAAAGAAAGCAGACTGATACGCAGTATTTT. It yields the protein CASSQERKQTDTQYF.

The chain employs TRBV6-5 and TRBJ2-1; 11 bases are a match to TRBD2. This CDR3 region has 14 residues. Per germline, CDR1 MNHEY and CDR2 SVGAGI. V was pared by 5 bases and J by 6 bases, with 3 bases of the junction left unmatched. Written as DNA, the CDR3 is TGTGCCAGCAGTAGTAGCGGGAGGGCCAATGAGCAGTTCTTC. Amino acid sequence: CASSSSGRANEQFF.